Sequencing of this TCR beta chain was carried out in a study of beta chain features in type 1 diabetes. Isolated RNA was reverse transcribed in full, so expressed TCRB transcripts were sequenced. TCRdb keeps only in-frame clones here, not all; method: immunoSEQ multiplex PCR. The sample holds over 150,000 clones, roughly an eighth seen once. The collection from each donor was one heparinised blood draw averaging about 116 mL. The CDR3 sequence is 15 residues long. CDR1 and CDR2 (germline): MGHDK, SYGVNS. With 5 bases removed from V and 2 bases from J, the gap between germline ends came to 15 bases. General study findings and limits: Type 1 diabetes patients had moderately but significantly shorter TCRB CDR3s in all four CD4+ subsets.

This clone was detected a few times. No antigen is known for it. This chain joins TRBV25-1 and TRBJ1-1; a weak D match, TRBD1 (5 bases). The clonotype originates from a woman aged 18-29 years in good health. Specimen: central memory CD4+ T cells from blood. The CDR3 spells CASSPARTPNTEAFF. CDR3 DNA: TGTGCCAGCAGTCCCGCCCGGACACCCAACACTGAAGCTTTCTTT.